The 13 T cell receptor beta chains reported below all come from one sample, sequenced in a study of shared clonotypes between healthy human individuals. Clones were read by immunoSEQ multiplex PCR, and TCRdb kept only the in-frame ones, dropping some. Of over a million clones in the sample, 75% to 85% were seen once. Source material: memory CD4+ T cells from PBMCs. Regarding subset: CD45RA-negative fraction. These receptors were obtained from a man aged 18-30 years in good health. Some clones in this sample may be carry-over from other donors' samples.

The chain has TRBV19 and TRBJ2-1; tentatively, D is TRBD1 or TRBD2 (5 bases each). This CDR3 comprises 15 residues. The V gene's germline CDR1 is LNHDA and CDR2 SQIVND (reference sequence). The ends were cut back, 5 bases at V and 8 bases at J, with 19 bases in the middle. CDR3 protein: CASSPGRLPADEQFF. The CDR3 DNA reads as TGTGCCAGTAGTCCGGGACGGTTACCCGCAGATGAGCAGTTCTTC.

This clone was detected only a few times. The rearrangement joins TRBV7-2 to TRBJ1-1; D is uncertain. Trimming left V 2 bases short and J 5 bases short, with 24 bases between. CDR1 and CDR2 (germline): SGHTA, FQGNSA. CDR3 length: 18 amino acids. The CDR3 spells CASSLLVSGEGGRTEAFF. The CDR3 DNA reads TGTGCCAGCAGCTTACTGGTTTCGGGCGAGGGTGGGCGGACTGAAGCTTTCTTT.

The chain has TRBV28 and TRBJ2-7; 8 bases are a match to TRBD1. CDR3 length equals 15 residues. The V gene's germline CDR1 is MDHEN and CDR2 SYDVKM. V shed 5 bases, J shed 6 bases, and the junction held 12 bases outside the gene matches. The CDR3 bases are TGTGCCAGCAGTCCCCCCCGACAGGGGAGTGCCGAGCAGTACTTC. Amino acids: CASSPPRQGSAEQYF.

Here the CDR3 reads CASSQRGRDTEAFF. CDR3 coding DNA: TGTGCCAGCAGCCAGAGGGGGCGCGACACTGAAGCTTTCTTT. The gene calls are TRBV7-8 and TRBJ1-1; the match to TRBD1 covers 7 bases. J gave up 3 bases and V 5 bases, and 6 bases lay outside the gene matches. CDR3 length: 14 amino acids. Germline values: CDR1 SGHVS, CDR2 FQNEAQ.

CDR3 nucleotides: TGTGCCAGCAAACTATCGGAGCAGCAAGCTTTCTTT. This gives the protein CASKLSEQQAFF. The chain links TRBV6-1 to TRBJ1-1, with D uncertain. The germline gives CDR1 MNHNS, CDR2 SASEGT. Trimming left V 7 bases short and J 9 bases short, with 15 bases between. CDR3 length: 12 residues.

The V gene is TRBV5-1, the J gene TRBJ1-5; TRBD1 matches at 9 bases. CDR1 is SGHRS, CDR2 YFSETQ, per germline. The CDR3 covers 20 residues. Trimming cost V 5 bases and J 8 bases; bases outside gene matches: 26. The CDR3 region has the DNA TGCGCCAGCAGGGCGGGTTTCCGGGATTGGGACAGGGATGGTGTAGAGCCCCAGCATTTT. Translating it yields CASRAGFRDWDRDGVEPQHF.

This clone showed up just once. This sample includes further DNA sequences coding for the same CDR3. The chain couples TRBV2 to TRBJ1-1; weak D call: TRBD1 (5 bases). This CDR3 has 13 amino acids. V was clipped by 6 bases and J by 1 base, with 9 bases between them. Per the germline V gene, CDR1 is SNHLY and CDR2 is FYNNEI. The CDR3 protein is CASRGTENTEAFF. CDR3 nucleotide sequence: TGTGCCAGCAGGGGGACGGAGAACACTGAAGCTTTCTTT.

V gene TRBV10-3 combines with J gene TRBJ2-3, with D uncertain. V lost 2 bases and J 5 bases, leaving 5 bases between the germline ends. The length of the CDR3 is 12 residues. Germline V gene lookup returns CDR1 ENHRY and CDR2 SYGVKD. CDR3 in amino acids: CAISEAQDTQYF. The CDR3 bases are TGTGCCATCAGTGAGGCCCAAGATACGCAGTATTTT.

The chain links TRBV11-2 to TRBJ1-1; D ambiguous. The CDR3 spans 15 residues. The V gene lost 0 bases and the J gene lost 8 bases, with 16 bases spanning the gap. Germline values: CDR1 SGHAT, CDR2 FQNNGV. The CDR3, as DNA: TGTGCCAGCAGCTTAGACGGGCTATCTTTTGTCGAAGCTTTCTTT. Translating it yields CASSLDGLSFVEAFF.

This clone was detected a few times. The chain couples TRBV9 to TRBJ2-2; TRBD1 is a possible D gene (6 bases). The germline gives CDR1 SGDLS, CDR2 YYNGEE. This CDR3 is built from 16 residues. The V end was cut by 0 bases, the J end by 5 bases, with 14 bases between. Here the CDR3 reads CASSVEGDRRTGELFF. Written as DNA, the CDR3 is TGTGCCAGCAGCGTAGAGGGGGACCGACGTACCGGGGAGCTGTTTTTT.

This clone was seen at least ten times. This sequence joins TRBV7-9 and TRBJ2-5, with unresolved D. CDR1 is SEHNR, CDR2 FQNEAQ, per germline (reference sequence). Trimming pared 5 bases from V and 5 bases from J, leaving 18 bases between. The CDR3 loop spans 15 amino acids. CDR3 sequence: CASSPRPRSSETQYF. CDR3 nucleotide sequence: TGTGCCAGCAGCCCCAGACCCCGGAGCAGCGAGACCCAGTACTTC.

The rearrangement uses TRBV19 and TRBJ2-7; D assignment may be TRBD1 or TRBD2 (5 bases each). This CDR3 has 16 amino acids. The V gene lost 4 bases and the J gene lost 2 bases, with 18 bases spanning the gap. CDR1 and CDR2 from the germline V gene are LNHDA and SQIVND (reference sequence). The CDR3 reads CASSRITGTLPYEQYF. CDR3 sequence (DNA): TGTGCCAGTAGTAGAATAACCGGGACCCTTCCCTACGAGCAGTACTTC.

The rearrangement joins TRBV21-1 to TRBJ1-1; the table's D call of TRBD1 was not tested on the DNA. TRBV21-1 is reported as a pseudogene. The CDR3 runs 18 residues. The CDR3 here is CASSKGPGGGSRSTEAFF. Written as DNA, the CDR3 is TGTGCCAGCAGCAAAGGACCAGGGGGCGGTAGTAGGTCCACTGAAGCTTTCTTT.